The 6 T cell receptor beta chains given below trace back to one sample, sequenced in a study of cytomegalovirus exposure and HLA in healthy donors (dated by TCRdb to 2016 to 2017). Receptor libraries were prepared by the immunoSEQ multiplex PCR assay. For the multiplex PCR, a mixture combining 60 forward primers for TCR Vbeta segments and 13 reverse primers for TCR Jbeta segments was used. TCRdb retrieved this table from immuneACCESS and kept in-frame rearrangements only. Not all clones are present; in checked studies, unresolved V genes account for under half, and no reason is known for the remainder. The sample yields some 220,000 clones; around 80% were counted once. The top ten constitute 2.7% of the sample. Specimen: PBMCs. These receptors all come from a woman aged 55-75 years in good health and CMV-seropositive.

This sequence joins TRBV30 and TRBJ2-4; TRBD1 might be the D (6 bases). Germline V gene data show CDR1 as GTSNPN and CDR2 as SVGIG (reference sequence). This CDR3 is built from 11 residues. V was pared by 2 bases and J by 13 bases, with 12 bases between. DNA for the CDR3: TGTGCCTGGAGTCCCGGGACACTACAGTACTTC. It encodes CAWSPGTLQYF.

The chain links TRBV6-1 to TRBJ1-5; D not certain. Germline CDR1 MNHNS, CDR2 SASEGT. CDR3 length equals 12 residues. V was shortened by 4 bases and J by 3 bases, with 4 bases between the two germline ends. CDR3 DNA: TGTGCCAGCAGTGGAGACAATCAGCCCCAGCATTTT. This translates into CASSGDNQPQHF.

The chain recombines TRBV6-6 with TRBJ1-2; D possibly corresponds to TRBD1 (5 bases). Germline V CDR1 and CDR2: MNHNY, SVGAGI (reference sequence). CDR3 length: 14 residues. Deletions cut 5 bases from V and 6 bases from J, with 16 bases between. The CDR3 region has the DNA TGTGCCAGCAGTACCCGCCAGGGCGCCGATGGCTACACCTTC. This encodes CASSTRQGADGYTF.

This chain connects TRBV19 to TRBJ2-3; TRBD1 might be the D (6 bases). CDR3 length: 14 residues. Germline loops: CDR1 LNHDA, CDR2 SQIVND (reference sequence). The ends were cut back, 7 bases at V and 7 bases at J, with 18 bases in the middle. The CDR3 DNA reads TGTGCCAGTACCCCTGAGGGGGAGAGGAATACGCAGTATTTT. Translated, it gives CASTPEGERNTQYF.

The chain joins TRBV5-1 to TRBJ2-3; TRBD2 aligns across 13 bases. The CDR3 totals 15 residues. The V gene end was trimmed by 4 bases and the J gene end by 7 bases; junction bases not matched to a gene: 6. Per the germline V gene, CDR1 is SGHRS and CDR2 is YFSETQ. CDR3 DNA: TGCGCCAGCAGCACAGGACTAGCGGGAGCCTATACGCAGTATTTT. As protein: CASSTGLAGAYTQYF.

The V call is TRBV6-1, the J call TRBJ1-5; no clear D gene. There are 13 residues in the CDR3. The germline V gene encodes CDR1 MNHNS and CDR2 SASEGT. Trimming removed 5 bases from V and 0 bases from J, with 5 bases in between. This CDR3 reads CASSKYSNQPQHF. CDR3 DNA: TGTGCCAGCAGTAAATATAGCAATCAGCCCCAGCATTTT.